This entry features one TCR beta chain sequence. Antigen: not known. Likely unrecorded immune exposures existed in these nominally healthy donors. The entry originates in a study of cytomegalovirus exposure and HLA in healthy donors. The PCR was carried out with 60 Vbeta primers and 13 Jbeta primers. Sequenced by immunoSEQ multiplex PCR; TCRdb stores in-frame clones only, minus some. The sample records about 92,000 clones, roughly 80% being singletons. Study-level points and caveats: For most TCR sequences rarity was the rule, although some public TCRs occurred in many donors. Roughly even sequencing depth across donors was the assumption behind the presence/absence analyses.

The receptor comes from a girl under 10 years old in good health and CMV-seropositive. The specimen sequenced was PBMCs.

In DNA, the CDR3 is TGTGCCAGTACAAGGACAGGGGAAGGCTACACCTTC. The encoded protein is CASTRTGEGYTF. The chain combines TRBV10-3 with TRBJ1-2; 9 positions agree with TRBD1. In germline, CDR1 is ENHRY, CDR2 SYGVKD. The CDR3 has 12 residues. Trimming cost V 10 bases and J 8 bases; bases outside gene matches: 8.